This T cell receptor (beta chain) was captured by sequencing in a study of cytomegalovirus exposure and HLA in healthy donors. The CDR3 covers 11 residues. V lost 3 bases and J 5 bases, leaving 5 bases between the germline ends. CDR1 is SGHNT, CDR2 YYREEE, per germline (reference sequence). Amplification used 60 Vbeta primers and 13 Jbeta primers. Here immunoSEQ multiplex PCR was the method, and the copy in TCRdb shows in-frame clones only, minus some. The profile shows about 180,000 clones, 77% of them singletons. This clone came up a few times. The receptor was derived from a man between 18 and 29 years old in good health and CMV-seronegative. The V gene is TRBV5-4, the J gene TRBJ2-5; D remains unclear. The sequenced sample consisted of PBMCs. CDR3 DNA: TGTGCCAGCAGCTCCCGGGAGACCCAGTACTTC. It specifies CASSSRETQYF.